The 15 T cell receptor beta chains below were found in one sample sequenced in a study of OX40 agonist ivuxolimab in advanced cancers. Data came from immunoSEQ multiplex PCR; TCRdb stores just in-frame clones and leaves some out. Found here are about 79,000 clones, 88% of them singletons; the top ten hold less than 5%. Sequenced material: CD4+ or CD8+ T cells sorted from blood, taken in a trial of the OX40 agonist ivuxolimab. Receptors were obtained from an adult with an advanced solid tumor such as melanoma, head and neck, liver or kidney cancer.

The rearrangement links TRBV6-6 to TRBJ1-1; 9 bases map to TRBD1. Unmatched junction bases numbered 6, after V lost 2 bases and J lost 5 bases. The CDR3 covers 15 residues. CDR1 is MNHNY, CDR2 SVGAGI, per germline (reference sequence). CDR3 sequence reads: CASSYGLTGGTEAFF. The CDR3 bases are TGTGCCAGCAGTTACGGTCTGACAGGGGGGACTGAAGCTTTCTTT.

The chain uses TRBV19 and TRBJ2-7; no definite D call. This CDR3 spans 17 amino acids. Germline loops: CDR1 LNHDA, CDR2 SQIVND (reference sequence). Trimming took off 1 base at V and 3 bases at J, with 19 bases between the two ends. CDR3 sequence (DNA): TGTGCCAGTAGTATAGGCCCCTCCTCGTTGGAAGTCTACGAGCAGTACTTC. The encoded protein is CASSIGPSSLEVYEQYF.

This clone was seen once. The chain links TRBV19 to TRBJ2-3, with 14 bases aligning to TRBD2. V shed 10 bases, J shed 7 bases, and the junction held 13 bases outside the gene matches. Germline lookup yields CDR1 LNHDA and CDR2 SQIVND (reference sequence). The CDR3 is 16 residues long. CDR3 in DNA: TGTGCCACCTCCCCGACGAGGACTAGCGGGAGGCATACGCAGTATTTT. Its protein product is CATSPTRTSGRHTQYF.

V usage is TRBV5-1 and J usage is TRBJ2-3, with D maybe TRBD1 (6 bases). Germline V gene sequence: CDR1 SGHRS, CDR2 YFSETQ. This CDR3 comprises 15 residues. V lost 3 bases to trimming and J lost 6 bases, with 17 bases between them. CDR3 coding DNA: TGCGCCAGCAGCTGGGGGCATGAGGGGGAGGATACGCAGTATTTT. The encoded protein is CASSWGHEGEDTQYF.

This sequence joins TRBV27 and TRBJ2-3, with TRBD1 identical over 12 bases. The germline gives CDR1 MNHEY, CDR2 SMNVEV (reference sequence). The CDR3 is 15 residues long. V lost 9 bases, J lost 2 bases, and 6 bases stayed unmatched. The CDR3: CASLRDRGHTDTQYF. Here the CDR3 DNA reads TGTGCCAGTCTACGGGACAGGGGGCACACAGATACGCAGTATTTT.

The chain joins TRBV5-1 to TRBJ2-3; tentatively, D is TRBD2 (5 bases). The CDR3 spans 15 residues. V shed 1 base and J shed 0 bases, with 9 bases lying between them. The germline CDR1 and CDR2 sequences are SGHRS and YFSETQ. The CDR3 sequence is CASSLRGISTDTQYF. The CDR3 nucleotides read TGCGCCAGCAGCTTGCGGGGTATAAGCACAGATACGCAGTATTTT.

This clone was found a few times. This sequence joins TRBV10-2 and TRBJ2-2; perhaps TRBD1 as D (6 bases). This CDR3 has 13 residues. The germline V gene encodes CDR1 WSHSY and CDR2 SAAADI. V lost 6 bases to trimming and J lost 7 bases, with 12 bases between them. The CDR3 bases are TGCGCCAGCAGGGGCAGGGGTGGCGGGGAGCTGTTTTTT. Its protein is CASRGRGGGELFF.

This clone showed up just once. V gene TRBV9 combines with J gene TRBJ1-1; D is undetermined. The CDR3 is 13 residues long. The V end was cut by 4 bases, the J end by 1 base, with 8 bases between. Germline lookup yields CDR1 SGDLS and CDR2 YYNGEE. The CDR3 is CASSTMKNTEAFF. The CDR3 DNA follows: TGTGCCAGCAGCACCATGAAGAACACTGAAGCTTTCTTT.

The chain's CDR3 is CASSIDEGTTQYF. CDR3 in DNA: TGTGCCAGTAGTATAGACGAGGGTACCACGCAGTATTTT. The chain uses TRBV19 and TRBJ2-3; TRBD2 might be the D (5 bases). V was pared by 0 bases and J by 9 bases, with 10 bases between. The CDR3 contains 13 residues. Germline loops: CDR1 LNHDA, CDR2 SQIVND (reference sequence).

The gene calls are TRBV19 and TRBJ1-1; D perhaps matches TRBD1 (6 bases). Germline V lookup: CDR1 LNHDA, CDR2 SQIVND (reference sequence). This CDR3 has 17 residues. The V gene lost 5 bases and the J gene lost 1 base, with 20 bases spanning the gap. The CDR3 region has the DNA TGTGCCAGTAGTGTGCCCCCGGGGGGCGCGGGGAACACTGAAGCTTTCTTT. This codes for CASSVPPGGAGNTEAFF.

The chain couples TRBV7-3 to TRBJ2-1; 10 positions agree with TRBD2. V shed 5 bases and J 8 bases; nucleotides not matched to a gene: 9. The CDR3 spans 15 residues. CDR1 is SGHTA and CDR2 is FQGTGA in the germline V gene. This CDR3 is CASSLRTSGGDEQFF. The CDR3 nucleotides are TGTGCCAGCAGCCTTAGGACTAGCGGAGGGGATGAGCAGTTCTTC.

V gene TRBV7-2 combines with J gene TRBJ2-2; TRBD2 aligns across 9 bases. Germline-derived CDR1 and CDR2 are SGHTA and FQGNSA. The CDR3 totals 17 residues. The V gene end was trimmed by 1 base and the J gene end by 1 base; junction bases not matched to a gene: 4. The CDR3 DNA reads TGTGCCAGCAGCTTAGGGCCAGCGGGAGGGAACACCGGGGAGCTGTTTTTT. Translated, it gives CASSLGPAGGNTGELFF.

This chain uses TRBV21-1 with TRBJ2-2. TRBV21-1 is labeled a pseudogene. There are 17 residues in the CDR3. The CDR3 region is CASSKREACGVTGELFF. DNA of the CDR3: TGTGCCAGCAGCAAAAGGGAAGCGTGTGGGGTGACCGGGGAGCTGTTTTTT.

The V gene is TRBV28, the J gene TRBJ2-1; 10 nucleotides agree with TRBD2. This CDR3 has 15 residues. The junction had 8 bases not matched to a gene; V was cut back by 3 bases and J by 9 bases. Germline CDR1 and CDR2: MDHEN and SYDVKM. The DNA of the CDR3 is TGTGCCAGCAGTTTTCAGCGGGAGGGCAGTAGTGAGCAGTTCTTC. Its translation is CASSFQREGSSEQFF.

This chain links TRBV14 with TRBJ1-2; a possible D gene is TRBD1 (6 bases). The CDR3 spans 14 residues. V gave up 4 bases and J gave up 7 bases, with 16 bases separating them. In germline, CDR1 is SGHDN, CDR2 FVKESK. CDR3 protein: CASSRAGGLIGYTF. The CDR3 nucleotides are TGTGCCAGCAGCCGAGCTGGGGGGCTGATTGGCTACACCTTC.